This T cell receptor (beta chain) appears in the sequencing data of a study of shared clonotypes between healthy human individuals. For the study at large: CD4 naive and CD4 memory each took three plates per donor, while CD8 naive took two and CD8 memory one. Study-wide results and limits: Four donors held 5% to 5.5% of naive CD4 clonotypes in common. Generally, estimated richness proved larger in naive subsets than it did in memory subsets. Non-shared clonotypes had lower generation probabilities than clonotypes shared by all four sorted-subset donors.

The length of the CDR3 is 12 residues. Germline values: CDR1 GTSNPN, CDR2 SVGIG (reference sequence). Trimming stripped 4 bases from V and 4 bases from J, with 11 bases between. Remarks on this clone: Its antigen remains unknown.

Here immunoSEQ multiplex PCR was the method, and the copy in TCRdb shows in-frame clones only, minus some. The table shows 2 million to 2.5 million clones, with about 93% occurring only once. Naive CD8 cells comprised CD45RO-negative, CCR7-positively selected cells, excluding terminally differentiated effector memory CD45RA+ cells. The receptor was isolated from a man between 18 and 29 years old in good health. Some clones in this sample may be carry-over from other donors' samples. The V and J genes are TRBV30 and TRBJ2-7; D is undetermined. The sample taken for sequencing was naive CD8+ T cells from PBMCs. CDR3 sequence reads: CAWNSPLYEQYF. CDR3 sequence (DNA): TGTGCCTGGAACAGTCCCCTATACGAGCAGTACTTC.